The 18 T cell receptor beta chains listed next were all sequenced from one sample in a study of blood T cell repertoires in COVID-19. The repertoire was sequenced with immunoSEQ multiplex PCR; TCRdb's copy has only in-frame clones and lacks some. Counted here are 150,000 to 200,000 clones, roughly 87% occurring once; the ten biggest clones make up 1.5% to 2%. Sequenced material: peripheral blood. The receptor set was obtained from a man aged 18 to 29 who had recovered from COVID-19.

This clone has just one count. J is TRBJ1-1 and V is TRBV6-5, with D hard to call. The CDR3 is made up of 12 amino acids. V was clipped by 6 bases and J by 1 base, with 6 bases between them. Germline CDR1 reads MNHEY; CDR2 reads SVGAGI. The CDR3 here is CASRRANTEAFF. CDR3 in DNA: TGTGCCAGCAGAAGAGCGAACACTGAAGCTTTCTTT.

For this clone: Other DNA sequences in the sample encode the same CDR3. The chain joins TRBV7-9 to TRBJ1-1, with 9 nucleotides matching TRBD1. CDR1 and CDR2 (germline): SEHNR, FQNEAQ (reference sequence). This CDR3 has 14 amino acids. Trimming removed 1 base from V and 3 bases from J; junction bases left unmatched: 0. In nucleotides, the CDR3 is TGTGCCAGCAGCTTAGGACAGGGGGACACTGAAGCTTTCTTT. Translated, it gives CASSLGQGDTEAFF.

V gene TRBV6-5 combines with J gene TRBJ1-6; TRBD1 aligns across 8 bases. With 5 bases clipped from V and 10 bases from J, the junction kept 7 bases outside the gene matches. The germline CDR1 and CDR2 sequences are MNHEY and SVGAGI. CDR3 size: 14 residues. CDR3: CASSLTGDQSPLHF. The CDR3 DNA is TGTGCCAGCAGTCTGACAGGGGATCAGTCACCCCTCCACTTT.

To note about this clone: Distinct nucleotide sequences in the sample also encode this CDR3. V usage is TRBV19 and J usage is TRBJ2-7; 8 bases agree with TRBD2. V lost 5 bases to trimming and J lost 4 bases; unmatched junction nucleotides: 10. Germline-derived CDR1 and CDR2 are LNHDA and SQIVND (reference sequence). CDR3 length: 15 amino acids. CDR3 amino acids: CASSALSPGGYEQYF. CDR3 in DNA: TGTGCCAGTAGTGCCCTAAGCCCGGGGGGGTACGAGCAGTACTTC.

A single count supports this clone. The CDR3 reads CASSGQAVEQYF. In DNA form, the CDR3 reads TGTGCCAGCAGTGGACAGGCGGTCGAGCAGTACTTC. The chain carries TRBV2 and TRBJ2-7, with D possibly being TRBD1 (6 bases). Germline values: CDR1 SNHLY, CDR2 FYNNEI. CDR3 length: 12 residues. Trimming cost V 4 bases and J 6 bases, with 10 bases left between them.

The chain combines TRBV7-9 with TRBJ2-5, with 8 nucleotides matching TRBD2. The CDR3 consists of 16 residues. The J segment lost 4 bases and the V segment lost 0 bases, leaving 7 bases of the junction unmatched. Germline loops: CDR1 SEHNR, CDR2 FQNEAQ (reference sequence). The CDR3 loop is CASSLARGGQGETQYF. CDR3 bases: TGTGCCAGCAGCTTAGCCCGGGGGGGGCAAGGAGAGACCCAGTACTTC.

J is TRBJ2-3 and V is TRBV3-1 (or the pseudogene TRBV3-2); TRBD1 matches 7 bases. J lost 5 bases, V lost 2 bases, and 1 base had no gene match. The CDR3 is 13 amino acids. The V gene's germline CDR1 is LGHDT and CDR2 YNNKEL (reference sequence). The CDR3 loop is CASSQRGQDTQYF. CDR3 DNA: TGTGCCAGCAGCCAAAGGGGGCAAGATACGCAGTATTTT.

The rearrangement joins TRBV5-1 to TRBJ2-2; tentatively, D is TRBD1 (5 bases). The CDR3 sequence is 16 residues long. Per germline, CDR1 SGHRS and CDR2 YFSETQ. The ends were cut back, 1 base at V and 4 bases at J, with 14 bases in the middle. The CDR3 reads CASSLLGVGVTGELFF. For the CDR3, the DNA is TGCGCCAGCAGCTTGCTTGGGGTAGGGGTCACCGGGGAGCTGTTTTTT.

This chain connects TRBV6-2 or TRBV6-3 to TRBJ2-1; 10 nucleotides match TRBD2. CDR3 length: 15 amino acids. Germline values: CDR1 MNHEY, CDR2 SVGEGT. The V gene end was trimmed by 4 bases and the J gene end by 5 bases; junction bases not matched to a gene: 5. CDR3: CASSSGLAEDNEQFF. In DNA form, the CDR3 reads TGTGCCAGCAGTTCCGGACTAGCGGAAGACAATGAGCAGTTCTTC.

This chain uses TRBV27 with TRBJ2-7, with D unresolved. CDR3 length: 12 residues. With 5 bases removed from V and 0 bases from J, the gap between germline ends came to 5 bases. Germline loops: CDR1 MNHEY, CDR2 SMNVEV (reference sequence). The CDR3 DNA sequence: TGTGCCAGCAGTCCCAGCTCCTACGAGCAGTACTTC. This encodes CASSPSSYEQYF.

The chain joins TRBV30 to TRBJ2-7; D perhaps matches TRBD2 (6 bases). The germline V gene encodes CDR1 GTSNPN and CDR2 SVGIG (reference sequence). The CDR3 is made up of 14 amino acids. The V gene lost 5 bases and the J gene lost 2 bases, with 16 bases spanning the gap. The CDR3 here is CAWARESGPYEQYF. The DNA for the CDR3 is TGTGCCTGGGCTCGGGAGTCAGGACCCTACGAGCAGTACTTC. The whole variable domain, filled in from reference TRBV30 and TRBJ2-7, reads SQTIHQWPATLVQPVGSPLSLECTVEGTSNPNLYWYRQAAGRGLQLLFYSVGIGQISSEVPQNLSASRPQDRQFILSSKKLLLSDSGFYLCAWARESGPYEQYFGPGTRLTVT.

This chain uses TRBV6-5 with TRBJ1-3, with 7 nucleotides matching TRBD1. Germline lookup yields CDR1 MNHEY and CDR2 SVGAGI. V lost 7 bases, J lost 4 bases, and 7 bases stayed unmatched. This CDR3 is built from 14 residues. The CDR3 DNA reads as TGTGCCAGCATGTCAGGGGGGTCCGGAAACACCATATATTTT. Protein: CASMSGGSGNTIYF.

CDR3 amino acids: CASTGSGSTDTQYF. The CDR3 nucleotides read TGTGCCAGTACGGGTAGCGGGTCCACAGATACGCAGTATTTT. V is TRBV19 and J is TRBJ2-3; 7 bases line up with TRBD2. The trim removed 7 bases at V and 2 bases at J, leaving 6 bases unmatched. Germline assignment: CDR1 LNHDA and CDR2 SQIVND (reference sequence). The length of the CDR3 is 14 residues.

This clone was picked up a small number of times. V is TRBV28 and J is TRBJ1-6; no firm D call. The V and J ends lost 4 bases and 0 bases respectively, with 10 bases between them. Germline CDR1 is MDHEN and CDR2 is SYDVKM. The CDR3 extends over 16 amino acids. The CDR3 nucleotides are TGTGCCAGCAGTTCCGGCGGAGACTCCTATAATTCACCCCTCCACTTT. Translating it yields CASSSGGDSYNSPLHF. The entire variable domain, with the rest obtained from reference TRBV28 and TRBJ1-6, is as follows: DVKVTQSSRYLVKRTGEKVFLECVQDMDHENMFWYRQDPGLGLRLIYFSYDVKMKEKGDIPEGYSVSREKKERFSLILESASTNQTSMYLCASSSGGDSYNSPLHFGNGTRLTVT.

The chain links TRBV19 to TRBJ1-1; TRBD1 aligns across 7 bases. The CDR3 runs to 17 residues. The germline gives CDR1 LNHDA, CDR2 SQIVND (reference sequence). V shed 6 bases and J 7 bases; nucleotides not matched to a gene: 20. The CDR3 here is CASRPSGGSPLSREAFF. Here the CDR3 DNA reads TGTGCCAGTAGGCCGTCAGGGGGGTCCCCGCTTTCACGTGAAGCTTTCTTT.

This chain connects TRBV2 to TRBJ2-1, with 7 bases fitting TRBD1. The germline CDR1 and CDR2 sequences are SNHLY and FYNNEI. V lost 7 bases, J lost 7 bases, and 7 bases stayed unmatched. The CDR3 runs 13 residues. The CDR3 region is CASIQQGMNEQFF. As DNA, the CDR3 is TGTGCCAGCATCCAACAGGGGATGAATGAGCAGTTCTTC.

The chain uses TRBV19 and TRBJ2-7; TRBD1 aligns across 7 bases. J lost 2 bases, V lost 6 bases, and 10 bases had no gene match. The CDR3 is 15 amino acids. Germline values: CDR1 LNHDA, CDR2 SQIVND (reference sequence). The CDR3: CASSRTGTATYEQYF. As DNA, the CDR3 is TGTGCCAGTAGCAGGACCGGGACAGCCACCTACGAGCAGTACTTC.

V usage is TRBV3-1 (or the pseudogene TRBV3-2) and J usage is TRBJ2-3; 9 nucleotides agree with TRBD2. CDR1 is LGHDT and CDR2 is YNNKEL in the germline V gene (reference sequence). J lost 4 bases, V lost 1 base, and 6 bases had no gene match. This CDR3 region has 16 residues. DNA of the CDR3: TGTGCCAGCAGCCAAGGCTCTAGCGGGACCGCAGATACGCAGTATTTT. It specifies CASSQGSSGTADTQYF.